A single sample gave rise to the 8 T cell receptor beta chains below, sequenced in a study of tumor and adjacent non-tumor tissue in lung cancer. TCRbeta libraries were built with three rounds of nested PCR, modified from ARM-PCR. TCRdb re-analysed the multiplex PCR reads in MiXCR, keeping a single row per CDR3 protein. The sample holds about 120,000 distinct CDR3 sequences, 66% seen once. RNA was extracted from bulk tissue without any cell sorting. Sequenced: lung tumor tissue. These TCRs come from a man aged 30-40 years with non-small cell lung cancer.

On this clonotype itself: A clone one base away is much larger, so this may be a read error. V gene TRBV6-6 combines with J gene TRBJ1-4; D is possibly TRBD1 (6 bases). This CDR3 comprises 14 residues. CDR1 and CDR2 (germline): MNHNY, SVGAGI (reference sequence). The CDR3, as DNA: TGTGCCAGCAGTTACCCAGGGGTAAATGTAAAACTGTTTTTT. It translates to CASSYPGVNVKLFF.

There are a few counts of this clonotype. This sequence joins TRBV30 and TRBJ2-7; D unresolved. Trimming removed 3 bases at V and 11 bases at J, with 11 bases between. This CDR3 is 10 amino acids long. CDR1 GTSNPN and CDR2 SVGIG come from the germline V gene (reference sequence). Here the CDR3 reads CAWRGNVEYF. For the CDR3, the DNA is TGTGCCTGGAGAGGGAACGTTGAGTACTTC.

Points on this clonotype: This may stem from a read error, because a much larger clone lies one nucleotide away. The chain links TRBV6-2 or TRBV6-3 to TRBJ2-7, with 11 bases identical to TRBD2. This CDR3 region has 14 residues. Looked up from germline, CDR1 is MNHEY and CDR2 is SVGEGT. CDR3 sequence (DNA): TGTGCCAGCAGTACGACTAGCGGGACTTACGAGCTGTACTTC. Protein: CASSTTSGTYELYF.

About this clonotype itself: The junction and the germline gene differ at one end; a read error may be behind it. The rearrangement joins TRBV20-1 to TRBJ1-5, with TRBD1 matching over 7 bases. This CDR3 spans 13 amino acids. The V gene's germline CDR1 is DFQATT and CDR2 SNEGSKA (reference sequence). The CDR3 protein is CSAGGTANHPQHF. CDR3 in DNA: TGCAGTGCTGGGGGGACAGCTAATCATCCCCAGCATTTT.

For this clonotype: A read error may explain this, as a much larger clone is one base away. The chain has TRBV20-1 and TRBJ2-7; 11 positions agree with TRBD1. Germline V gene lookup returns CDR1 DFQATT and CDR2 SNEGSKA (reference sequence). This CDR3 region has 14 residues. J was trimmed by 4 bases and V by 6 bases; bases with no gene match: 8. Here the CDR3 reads CSAHRDRGGYEQYF. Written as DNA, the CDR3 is TGCAGTGCCCACCGGGACAGGGGGGGGTACGAGCAGTACTTC.

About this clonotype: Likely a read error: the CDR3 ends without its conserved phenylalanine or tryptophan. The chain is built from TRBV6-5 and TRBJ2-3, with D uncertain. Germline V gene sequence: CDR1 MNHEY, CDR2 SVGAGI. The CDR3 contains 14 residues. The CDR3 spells CDSRPTYATDTQYS. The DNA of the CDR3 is TGTGACAGCAGGCCGACGTACGCCACAGATACGCAGTATTCT.

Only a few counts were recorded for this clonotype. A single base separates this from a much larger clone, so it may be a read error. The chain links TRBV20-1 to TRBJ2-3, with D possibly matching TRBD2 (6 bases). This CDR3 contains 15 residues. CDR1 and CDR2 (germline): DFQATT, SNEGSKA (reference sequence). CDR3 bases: TGCAGTGCTAGAAGTTGGGGGACTTACACAGATACGCAGTGTTTT. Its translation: CSARSWGTYTDTQCF.

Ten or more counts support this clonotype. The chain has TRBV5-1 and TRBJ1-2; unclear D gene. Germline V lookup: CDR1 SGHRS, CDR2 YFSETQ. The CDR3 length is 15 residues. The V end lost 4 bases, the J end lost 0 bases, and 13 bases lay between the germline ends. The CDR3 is CASSPVGLTNYGYTF. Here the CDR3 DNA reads TGCGCCAGCAGCCCCGTTGGACTGACTAACTATGGCTACACCTTC.